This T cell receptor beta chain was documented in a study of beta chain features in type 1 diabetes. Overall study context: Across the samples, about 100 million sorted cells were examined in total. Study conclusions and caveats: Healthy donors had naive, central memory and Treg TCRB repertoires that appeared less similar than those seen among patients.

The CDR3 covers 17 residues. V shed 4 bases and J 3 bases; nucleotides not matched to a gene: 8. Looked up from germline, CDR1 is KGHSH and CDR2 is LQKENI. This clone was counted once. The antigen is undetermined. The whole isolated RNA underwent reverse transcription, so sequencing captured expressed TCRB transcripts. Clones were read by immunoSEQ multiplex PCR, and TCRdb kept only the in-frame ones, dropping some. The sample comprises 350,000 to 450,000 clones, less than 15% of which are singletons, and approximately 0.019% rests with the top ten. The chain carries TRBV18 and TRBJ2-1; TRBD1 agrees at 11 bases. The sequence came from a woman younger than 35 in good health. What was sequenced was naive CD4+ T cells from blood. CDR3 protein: CASSLTDGTGGYNEQFF. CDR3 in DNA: TGTGCCAGCTCACTCACCGACGGGACAGGGGGCTACAATGAGCAGTTCTTC.